The 23 T cell receptor beta chains in this list originate from one sample, sequenced in a study of blood T cell repertoires in COVID-19. Libraries were prepared by immunoSEQ multiplex PCR; TCRdb keeps only in-frame clonotypes and omits some of them. The sample comprises 120,000 or so clones, roughly 85% of which are singletons, and 25% rests with the top ten. Input material: peripheral blood. These receptor sequences come from a human donor in a cohort sampled during active COVID-19.

The gene calls are TRBV7-3 and TRBJ2-1; weak D call: TRBD2 (6 bases). Germline loops: CDR1 SGHTA, CDR2 FQGTGA. Trimming removed 0 bases from V and 12 bases from J, with 12 bases in between. The CDR3 sequence is 13 residues long. Here the CDR3 reads CASSLTPGLPQFF. In DNA, the CDR3 is TGTGCCAGCAGCTTAACTCCGGGACTCCCGCAGTTCTTC.

The V gene is TRBV7-2, the J gene TRBJ2-2, with D tentatively TRBD2 (5 bases). Looked up from germline, CDR1 is SGHTA and CDR2 is FQGNSA. V lost 3 bases, J lost 2 bases, and 13 bases lay in between. The CDR3 totals 16 residues. The CDR3: CASSFYGGYNTGELFF. The CDR3 DNA reads as TGTGCCAGCAGCTTCTACGGCGGGTATAACACCGGGGAGCTGTTTTTT.

The chain combines TRBV7-2 with TRBJ2-3; 9 bases match TRBD2. V lost 1 base, J lost 6 bases, and 11 bases stayed unmatched. From germline, CDR1 is SGHTA and CDR2 FQGNSA. The CDR3 runs 17 residues. The CDR3 nucleotides read TGTGCCAGCAGCTTAGGCCTCGGCGGGAGGGCCGGGGATACGCAGTATTTT. The encoded protein is CASSLGLGGRAGDTQYF.

The V call is TRBV4-2, the J call TRBJ2-1; the match to TRBD2 covers 11 bases. The CDR3 totals 16 residues. The germline CDR1 and CDR2 sequences are LGHNA and YNFKEQ. The trim removed 1 base at V and 4 bases at J, leaving 3 bases unmatched. The CDR3 DNA sequence: TGTGCCAGCAGCCAAGCTAGACTAGCGGGATACAATGAGCAGTTCTTC. It specifies CASSQARLAGYNEQFF.

The J gene is TRBJ1-1, the V gene TRBV2; the D is unclear. This CDR3 has 14 residues. The V end was cut by 6 bases, the J end by 5 bases, with 16 bases between. The germline V gene has CDR1 SNHLY and CDR2 FYNNEI. Written as DNA, the CDR3 is TGTGCCAGCAGGAGGACTTGGGTGGTGACTGAAGCTTTCTTT. It yields the protein CASRRTWVVTEAFF.

The chain recombines TRBV19 with TRBJ2-3, with 8 nucleotides matching TRBD1. V shed 6 bases, J shed 6 bases, and the junction held 17 bases outside the gene matches. This CDR3 is built from 17 residues. Per the germline V gene, CDR1 is LNHDA and CDR2 is SQIVND (reference sequence). The CDR3 protein is CASRPSPGTGSFDTQYF. CDR3 bases: TGTGCCAGTAGACCCTCCCCCGGGACAGGCTCTTTTGATACGCAGTATTTT.

The chain has TRBV7-9 and TRBJ2-5; 9 nucleotides line up with TRBD2. CDR3 length: 15 amino acids. Germline CDR1 and CDR2: SEHNR and FQNEAQ (reference sequence). The V and J ends lost 5 bases and 2 bases, in that order; junction bases with no gene match: 6. DNA for the CDR3: TGTGCCAGCAGCCCGAGTCTAGCGGGGCAAGAGACCCAGTACTTC. Translation gives CASSPSLAGQETQYF.

CDR3 nucleotide sequence: TGCAGCGACACGACAATTAACTATGGCTACACCTTC. It specifies CSDTTINYGYTF. The chain links TRBV29-1 to TRBJ1-2; D is unresolved. The germline CDR1 and CDR2 sequences are SQVTM and ANQGSEA. The CDR3 runs 12 residues. The ends were cut back, 7 bases at V and 1 base at J, with 10 bases in the middle.

J is TRBJ1-5 and V is TRBV27, with D unresolved. CDR3 length equals 14 residues. Germline-derived CDR1 and CDR2 are MNHEY and SMNVEV (reference sequence). Deletions cut 6 bases from V and 2 bases from J, with 11 bases between. CDR3 loop: CASRPVRGNQPQHF. The CDR3, as DNA: TGTGCCAGCAGGCCCGTGAGGGGCAATCAGCCCCAGCATTTT.

For the CDR3, the DNA is TGCGCCAGCACCGTCGTGACAGGGGGTCGCGAGCAGTACTTC. This translates into CASTVVTGGREQYF. The chain combines TRBV5-1 with TRBJ2-7, with 9 nucleotides matching TRBD1. V lost 6 bases and J lost 6; bases outside the gene matches: 10. Germline V gives CDR1 SGHRS, CDR2 YFSETQ. The CDR3 runs 14 residues.

This chain uses TRBV7-9 with TRBJ1-6, with D maybe TRBD1 (5 bases). V was clipped by 3 bases and J by 4 bases, with 7 bases between them. Germline CDR1 and CDR2: SEHNR and FQNEAQ (reference sequence). The CDR3 is 14 residues long. The CDR3 DNA sequence: TGTGCCAGCAGCTTCGACAGTTATAATTCACCCCTCCACTTT. It specifies CASSFDSYNSPLHF.

The rearrangement joins TRBV5-1 to TRBJ1-2; 10 bases are shared with TRBD1. With V trimmed by 4 bases and J by 7 bases, 7 bases remained unmatched. The CDR3 covers 14 residues. The germline gives CDR1 SGHRS, CDR2 YFSETQ. In DNA form, the CDR3 reads TGCGCCAGCAGCCTAACCGGGACAGGGGTTGGCTACACCTTC. Its protein is CASSLTGTGVGYTF.

The gene calls are TRBV5-4 and TRBJ2-3, with 10 bases matching TRBD2. Unmatched junction bases numbered 4, after V lost 3 bases and J lost 3 bases. CDR1 SGHNT and CDR2 YYREEE come from the germline V gene (reference sequence). The CDR3 length is 15 residues. DNA of the CDR3: TGTGCCAGCAGCTACGGGACTAGCGCGACAGATACGCAGTATTTT. Its protein is CASSYGTSATDTQYF. Looking up the rest from reference TRBV5-4 and TRBJ2-3 gives the full variable domain: ETGVTQSPTHLIKTRGQQVTLRCSSQSGHNTVSWYQQALGQGPQFIFQYYREEENGRGNFPPRFSGLQFPNYSSELNVNALELDDSALYLCASSYGTSATDTQYFGPGTRLTVL.

This rearrangement joins TRBV7-2 to TRBJ2-4; tentative D call: TRBD2 (7 bases). Germline loops: CDR1 SGHTA, CDR2 FQGNSA. Trimming cost V 3 bases and J 2 bases, with 20 bases left between them. The CDR3 runs 18 residues. Here the CDR3 DNA reads TGTGCCAGCAGCTTTGCAGGCCGGGGAGGGACAACCAAAAACATTCAGTACTTC. Protein: CASSFAGRGGTTKNIQYF.

The chain uses TRBV5-1 and TRBJ1-5; no firm D call. Germline lookup yields CDR1 SGHRS and CDR2 YFSETQ. Between the trimmed V and J ends, which lost 3 bases and 5 bases, there was a span of 9 bases. CDR3 length: 13 residues. The CDR3 loop reads CASSYQPDQPQHF. CDR3 DNA: TGCGCCAGCAGCTACCAACCGGATCAGCCCCAGCATTTT.

This clone has just one count. The chain combines TRBV4-2 with TRBJ2-5; 9 bases line up with TRBD2. V was clipped by 3 bases and J by 5 bases; unmatched bases: 13. Germline values: CDR1 LGHNA, CDR2 YNFKEQ. This CDR3 has 17 residues. This chain's CDR3 is CASSQAVLRGGRETQYF. Here the CDR3 DNA reads TGTGCCAGCAGCCAGGCGGTTTTGCGGGGGGGCCGGGAGACCCAGTACTTC.

This sequence joins TRBV25-1 and TRBJ2-1; 13 bases are shared with TRBD2. J was trimmed by 10 bases and V by 5 bases; bases with no gene match: 5. The CDR3 has 14 amino acids. CDR1 MGHDK and CDR2 SYGVNS come from the germline V gene. CDR3 amino acids: CASSTSGGGREQFF. Written as DNA, the CDR3 is TGTGCCAGCAGTACTAGCGGGGGGGGCCGGGAGCAGTTCTTC. Filled out from reference TRBV25-1 and TRBJ2-1, the complete variable domain reads EADIYQTPRYLVIGTGKKITLECSQTMGHDKMYWYQQDPGMELHLIHYSYGVNSTEKGDLSSESTVSRIRTEHFPLTLESARPSHTSQYLCASSTSGGGREQFFGPGTRLTVL.

The genes are TRBV6-2 or TRBV6-3 and TRBJ1-1, with D uncertain. The V end lost 2 bases, the J end lost 0 bases, and 13 bases lay between the germline ends. Germline CDR1 is MNHEY and CDR2 is SVGEGT. This CDR3 comprises 16 residues. The CDR3 here is CASSYIARRLNTEAFF. The CDR3 DNA follows: TGTGCCAGCAGTTACATCGCGCGGAGGCTGAACACTGAAGCTTTCTTT.

V is TRBV5-5 and J is TRBJ2-7, with 9 bases aligning to TRBD1. V lost 4 bases to trimming and J lost 4 bases; unmatched junction nucleotides: 3. CDR3 length: 13 residues. CDR1 and CDR2 from the germline V gene are SGHKS and YYEKEE (reference sequence). CDR3 sequence: CASSPDRGYEQYF. CDR3 coding DNA: TGTGCCAGCAGCCCGGACAGGGGTTACGAGCAGTACTTC. Drawing the rest from reference TRBV5-5 and TRBJ2-7, the complete variable domain is DAGVTQSPTHLIKTRGQQVTLRCSPISGHKSVSWYQQVLGQGPQFIFQYYEKEERGRGNFPDRFSARQFPNYSSELNVNALLLGDSALYLCASSPDRGYEQYFGPGTRLTVT.

This sequence joins TRBV6-5 and TRBJ1-1, with a weak D call TRBD1 (6 bases). This CDR3 region has 13 residues. The germline gives CDR1 MNHEY, CDR2 SVGAGI. The V gene lost 7 bases and the J gene lost 3 bases, with 12 bases spanning the gap. CDR3 region: CASNKNRDTEAFF. The DNA for the CDR3 is TGTGCCAGCAATAAGAACAGGGACACTGAAGCTTTCTTT.

The genes are TRBV28 and TRBJ1-5; the D gene is possibly TRBD1 (5 bases). This CDR3 contains 15 residues. Trimming stripped 6 bases from V and 11 bases from J, with 23 bases between. Germline values: CDR1 MDHEN, CDR2 SYDVKM. The CDR3 nucleotides read TGTGCCAGCAGCTTCTCAGGGTCTCGGACATCGACCCAGCATTTT. Translation gives CASSFSGSRTSTQHF. The variable domain in full, with the rest retrieved from reference TRBV28 and TRBJ1-5, is DVKVTQSSRYLVKRTGEKVFLECVQDMDHENMFWYRQDPGLGLRLIYFSYDVKMKEKGDIPEGYSVSREKKERFSLILESASTNQTSMYLCASSFSGSRTSTQHFGDGTRLSIL.

V and J are TRBV30 and TRBJ2-1; a possible D gene is TRBD1 (6 bases). Trimming removed 3 bases at V and 7 bases at J, with 19 bases between. From germline, CDR1 is GTSNPN and CDR2 SVGIG (reference sequence). The length of the CDR3 is 15 residues. This CDR3 is CAWRVQGEGKNEQFF. For the CDR3, the DNA is TGTGCCTGGAGAGTACAGGGAGAGGGTAAGAATGAGCAGTTCTTC.

The gene calls are TRBV7-2 and TRBJ2-3, with no clear D. With 3 bases removed from V and 3 bases from J, the gap between germline ends came to 7 bases. The CDR3 has 13 amino acids. The germline V gene encodes CDR1 SGHTA and CDR2 FQGNSA. This CDR3 is CASSFVGTDTQYF. In DNA form, the CDR3 reads TGTGCCAGCAGCTTCGTCGGGACAGATACGCAGTATTTT.